The present TCR beta chain was sequenced within a study of patients and donors after allogeneic stem cell transplantation. TCRdb independently ran MiXCR on the RT-PCR reads; one entry per CDR3 protein. Counted here are about 200,000 distinct CDR3 sequences, around two fifths occurring once; the ten biggest clones make up approximately 10%. This clonotype has just a few counts. V trimming: 4 bases; J trimming: 7 bases; junction bases outside the gene matches: 9. This CDR3 is built from 15 residues. From germline, CDR1 is SGHRS and CDR2 YFSETQ. The sequenced sample was blood, either unsorted or a sorted T cell fraction (not recorded which). The receptor was derived from a human donor who was either an allogeneic HSCT recipient or a stem cell or donor lymphocyte infusion donor (not recorded which). It is not recorded whose cells these are; they may come from a transplant donor. The chain links TRBV5-1 to TRBJ1-5; 9 bases line up with TRBD1. The CDR3 is CASSTQGAKGQPQHF. CDR3 DNA sequence: TGCGCCAGCAGCACACAGGGGGCGAAGGGCCAGCCCCAGCATTTT.